These 11 T cell receptor beta chains were sequenced from one sample in a study of blood T cell repertoires in COVID-19. Produced via immunoSEQ multiplex PCR; TCRdb's table is partial and in-frame only. This sample has about 170,000 clones, with approximately 90% found just once. The sequenced sample was peripheral blood. The receptors here all came from a young man with COVID-19, enrolled during active disease.

CDR3 region: CASTKGRRMNTEAFF. Here the CDR3 DNA reads TGTGCCAGCACGAAAGGGCGGAGGATGAACACTGAAGCTTTCTTT. The gene calls are TRBV6-5 and TRBJ1-1, with D unresolved. V lost 7 bases and J 0 bases, leaving 15 bases between the germline ends. Germline V gives CDR1 MNHEY, CDR2 SVGAGI. CDR3 length: 15 residues.

This clone was seen a single time. CDR3 DNA sequence: TGTGCCAGCAGCCCACGGAACAGGGGGCTCTACGAGCAGTACTTC. The encoded protein is CASSPRNRGLYEQYF. The chain carries TRBV5-4 and TRBJ2-7; the match to TRBD1 covers 9 bases. V lost 4 bases and J lost 3; bases outside the gene matches: 8. The CDR3 length is 15 residues. Germline V gene sequence: CDR1 SGHNT, CDR2 YYREEE (reference sequence).

The gene calls are TRBV6-1 and TRBJ2-2, with D maybe TRBD2 (5 bases). This CDR3 has 15 amino acids. V was cut by 3 bases and J by 4 bases, with 12 bases left in between. The germline V gene encodes CDR1 MNHNS and CDR2 SASEGT. CDR3 residues: CASSEGRRITGELFF. The CDR3 coding sequence is TGTGCCAGCAGTGAGGGTAGGAGGATCACCGGGGAGCTGTTTTTT.

This chain uses TRBV13 with TRBJ1-2, with 8 bases aligning to TRBD1. In germline, CDR1 is PRHDT, CDR2 FYEKMQ (reference sequence). Trimming at V came to 5 bases and at J to 1 base, leaving 9 bases not matched to a gene. The CDR3 runs to 16 residues. DNA of the CDR3: TGTGCCAGCAGCCCGGGACAGGCCATCAATAACTATGGCTACACCTTC. It codes for CASSPGQAINNYGYTF.

The rearrangement links TRBV4-3 to TRBJ2-7; the D gene is possibly TRBD2 (5 bases). Trimming removed 4 bases from V and 5 bases from J, with 12 bases in between. CDR3 length: 13 amino acids. Germline assignment: CDR1 LGHNA and CDR2 YSLEER. The CDR3 loop is CASSLSPTNEQYF. The CDR3, as DNA: TGCGCCAGCAGCCTGAGTCCGACTAACGAGCAGTACTTC.

Here the CDR3 DNA reads TGTGCCAGCAGTGGGGGGGCAAACACTGAAGCTTTCTTT. It translates to CASSGGANTEAFF. The chain joins TRBV5-5 to TRBJ1-1, with D perhaps matching TRBD1 (6 bases). The V and J ends lost 5 bases and 2 bases respectively, with 10 bases between them. This CDR3 spans 13 amino acids. The germline CDR1 and CDR2 sequences are SGHKS and YYEKEE (reference sequence).

The rearrangement links TRBV7-2 to TRBJ2-1, with 7 bases fitting TRBD2. V trimming: 2 bases; J trimming: 13 bases; junction bases outside the gene matches: 11. This CDR3 contains 14 residues. Germline loops: CDR1 SGHTA, CDR2 FQGNSA. The CDR3 region has the DNA TGTGCCAGCAGCTTAAACGCGGTCGCGGGGGAACAGTTCTTC. Encoded protein: CASSLNAVAGEQFF. The entire variable domain, with the rest obtained from reference TRBV7-2 and TRBJ2-1, is as follows: GAGVSQSPSNKVTEKGKDVELRCDPISGHTALYWYRQSLGQGLEFLIYFQGNSAPDKSGLPSDRFSAERTGGSVSTLTIQRTQQEDSAVYLCASSLNAVAGEQFFGPGTRLTVL.

The chain recombines TRBV30 with TRBJ2-3; 8 nucleotides agree with TRBD1. This CDR3 spans 15 amino acids. V gave up 2 bases and J gave up 3 bases; unmatched junction bases: 7. The germline V gene has CDR1 GTSNPN and CDR2 SVGIG (reference sequence). The CDR3 spells CAWSRRTGPTDTQYF. CDR3 sequence (DNA): TGTGCCTGGAGTAGGAGGACAGGGCCTACAGATACGCAGTATTTT.

The V gene is TRBV13, the J gene TRBJ2-7, with 10 bases aligning to TRBD2. Germline V lookup: CDR1 PRHDT, CDR2 FYEKMQ (reference sequence). V dropped 4 bases and J dropped 3; count of bases not matched to a gene: 6. This CDR3 is 15 amino acids long. CDR3 nucleotides: TGTGCCAGCAGCTCCGGACTAGCGGTAGACTACGAGCAGTACTTC. It is translated as CASSSGLAVDYEQYF.

The sample holds a few counts of this clone. The gene calls are TRBV19 and TRBJ1-2; 8 bases are shared with TRBD1. There are 12 residues in the CDR3. Germline V gives CDR1 LNHDA, CDR2 SQIVND (reference sequence). V lost 6 bases, J lost 8 bases, and 5 bases stayed unmatched. The CDR3 nucleotides are TGTGCCAGTAGGGACAGGGAAAGCGGCTACACCTTC. Amino acids: CASRDRESGYTF.

This clone was recorded a few times. V gene TRBV3-1 (or the pseudogene TRBV3-2) combines with J gene TRBJ1-1; 10 bases are a match to TRBD1. The V segment lost 1 base and the J segment 4 bases; nucleotides outside the gene matches: 0. The CDR3 is made up of 14 amino acids. Per the germline V gene, CDR1 is LGHDT and CDR2 is YNNKEL (reference sequence). In DNA form, the CDR3 reads TGTGCCAGCAGCCAAGGGACAGGGGGCACTGAAGCTTTCTTT. Amino acids: CASSQGTGGTEAFF.